What follows are 25 T cell receptor beta chains derived from one specimen sequenced in a study of blood T cells in healthy people across ages. The use of a sample-barcoded 5' primer and a J-beta primer mix characterized a second PCR of roughly 6 to 11 cycles. TCRdb reprocessed the 5' RACE reads with MiXCR, giving one entry per CDR3 protein. The data show some 370,000 distinct CDR3 sequences, roughly half seen once. Specimen: blood. All receptors derive from a man between 60 and 75 years old in good health.

In this sample, this clonotype turned up many times. The chain carries TRBV10-3 and TRBJ2-7; 13 bases are shared with TRBD2. The CDR3 consists of 14 residues. The trim removed 4 bases at V and 6 bases at J, leaving 3 bases unmatched. From germline, CDR1 is ENHRY and CDR2 SYGVKD. CDR3 nucleotides: TGTGCCATCAGTGCCGGGACTAGCGGGATCGAGCAGTACTTC. Protein sequence: CAISAGTSGIEQYF.

The V call is TRBV4-1, the J call TRBJ1-2; 9 nucleotides agree with TRBD1. This CDR3 comprises 16 residues. The junction had 11 bases not matched to a gene; V was cut back by 1 base and J by 8 bases. Per the germline V gene, CDR1 is MGHRA and CDR2 is YSYEKL. CDR3: CASSQVWDREPLGYTF. In DNA form, the CDR3 reads TGCGCCAGCAGCCAAGTATGGGACAGGGAACCTCTGGGCTACACCTTC.

For the CDR3, the DNA is TGTGCCAGCACCAAACTAGCGGGAGGTTCTTACGAGCAGTACTTC. Protein sequence: CASTKLAGGSYEQYF. V and J are TRBV6-2 or TRBV6-3 and TRBJ2-7; 12 nucleotides match TRBD2. CDR1 and CDR2 from the germline V gene are MNHEY and SVGEGT. The CDR3 is 15 residues long. Trimming took 7 bases from V and 4 from J; bases not matched to a gene: 8.

Of note for this clonotype: No conserved phenylalanine or tryptophan ends this CDR3, so it is likely a read error. The chain has TRBV11-2 and TRBJ2-6; D not resolved. In germline, CDR1 is SGHAT, CDR2 FQNNGV. The CDR3 extends over 13 amino acids. In DNA form, the CDR3 reads TGTGCCAGCAGCCCGTCTGGGGTCAACGTCCTGACTATC. This sequence encodes CASSPSGVNVLTI.

The chain combines TRBV5-1 with TRBJ2-3; TRBD2 agrees at 8 bases. Germline loops: CDR1 SGHRS, CDR2 YFSETQ. The ends lost 2 bases at V and 2 bases at J; junction bases unmatched: 10. The CDR3 is made up of 17 amino acids. The CDR3 spells CASSLGEAGAYTDTQYF. In nucleotides, the CDR3 is TGCGCCAGCAGCTTAGGGGAAGCGGGGGCGTACACAGATACGCAGTATTTT. Based on the CDR3 plus reference TRBV5-1 and TRBJ2-3, the full variable domain is KAGVTQTPRYLIKTRGQQVTLSCSPISGHRSVSWYQQTPGQGLQFLFEYFSETQRNKGNFPGRFSGRQFSNSRSEMNVSTLELGDSALYLCASSLGEAGAYTDTQYFGPGTRLTVL.

The CDR3 DNA follows: TGCACCGGGACATTGGGCTACGAGCAGTACTTC. Amino acids: CTGTLGYEQYF. The chain links TRBV20-1 to TRBJ2-7; tentative D call: TRBD1 (6 bases). CDR1 and CDR2 (germline): DFQATT, SNEGSKA (reference sequence). This CDR3 has 11 residues.

This clonotype came up many times. This chain uses TRBV4-3 with TRBJ2-7; D not resolved. V was pared by 8 bases and J by 1 base, with 12 bases between. The CDR3 covers 13 residues. Germline V gene sequence: CDR1 LGHNA, CDR2 YSLEER. The chain's CDR3 is CASPRQASYEQYF. The CDR3 bases are TGCGCCAGCCCCCGGCAGGCTTCCTACGAGCAGTACTTC.

The CDR3 here is CAWSVPTSGLDYIQYF. As DNA, the CDR3 is TGTGCCTGGAGTGTACCGACTAGCGGTTTGGATTACATTCAGTACTTC. V is TRBV30 and J is TRBJ2-4; 9 nucleotides match TRBD2. Trimming at V came to 0 bases and at J to 8 bases, leaving 11 bases not matched to a gene. The CDR3 spans 16 residues. Germline CDR1 is GTSNPN and CDR2 is SVGIG (reference sequence).

The rearrangement uses TRBV20-1 and TRBJ2-7; D might be TRBD2 (5 bases). Between the trimmed V and J ends, which lost 5 bases and 4 bases, there was a span of 12 bases. Germline V gene lookup returns CDR1 DFQATT and CDR2 SNEGSKA (reference sequence). This CDR3 contains 12 residues. CDR3 protein: CSASRTVYEQYF. Written as DNA, the CDR3 is TGCAGTGCTTCCCGGACTGTATACGAGCAGTACTTC.

This clonotype was found many times. This chain uses TRBV7-2 with TRBJ2-3; no definite D call. V dropped 2 bases and J dropped 4 bases, with 4 bases sitting between them. Looked up from germline, CDR1 is SGHTA and CDR2 is FQGNSA. CDR3 length equals 12 residues. This CDR3 reads CASSLYADTQYF. CDR3 nucleotides: TGTGCCAGCAGCTTATACGCAGATACGCAGTATTTT.

V usage is TRBV30 and J usage is TRBJ2-5; tentative D call: TRBD1 (7 bases). The tail of the sequence fits TRBJ2-7 better, so the J call may be wrong. CDR3 length: 14 residues. CDR1 and CDR2 from the germline V gene are GTSNPN and SVGIG (reference sequence). Here the CDR3 reads CAWRPGGGSYEQYF. The CDR3 DNA reads as TGTGCCTGGAGACCAGGGGGAGGATCTTACGAGCAGTACTTC.

The chain recombines TRBV6-6 with TRBJ2-3; the match to TRBD2 covers 7 bases. Germline lookup yields CDR1 MNHNY and CDR2 SVGAGI (reference sequence). Trimming took 5 bases from V and 6 from J; bases not matched to a gene: 14. The CDR3 totals 16 residues. This chain's CDR3 is CASSPPGGILRDTQYF. CDR3 sequence (DNA): TGTGCCAGCAGTCCACCCGGGGGGATCCTTCGGGATACGCAGTATTTT.

Only a few counts were recorded for this clonotype. CDR3 coding DNA: TGTGCCAGCAGTTTTGACGAGGGAGATACGCAGTATTTT. Translated: CASSFDEGDTQYF. The V and J genes are TRBV6-5 and TRBJ2-3; possibly TRBD2 for D (5 bases). V lost 4 bases and J 5 bases, leaving 10 bases between the germline ends. Germline CDR1 is MNHEY and CDR2 is SVGAGI. This CDR3 has 13 amino acids.

This clonotype was detected a few times. The V call is TRBV29-1, the J call TRBJ2-1; 7 bases fit TRBD2. The CDR3 sequence is 13 residues long. J was trimmed by 15 bases and V by 7 bases; bases with no gene match: 18. Germline-derived CDR1 and CDR2 are SQVTM and ANQGSEA. Written as DNA, the CDR3 is TGCAGCGCCATCTCCCTAGAGCGGGATCAGCGGTTCTTC. Protein product: CSAISLERDQRFF.

Concerning this clonotype: At one of its ends the junction is not consistent with the germline gene, which may arise from a read error. V gene TRBV20-1 combines with J gene TRBJ2-7; maybe TRBD1 (6 bases). The better agreement between TRBJ2-5 and the DNA end casts doubt on the J call. Germline V gene sequence: CDR1 DFQATT, CDR2 SNEGSKA (reference sequence). The CDR3 loop spans 15 amino acids. CDR3 sequence reads: CRARDRRRGQETQYF. DNA for the CDR3: TGCAGAGCTAGAGATCGCCGAAGGGGGCAAGAGACCCAGTACTTC.

The chain joins TRBV7-2 to TRBJ2-5; D uncertain. The V gene's germline CDR1 is SGHTA and CDR2 FQGNSA. This CDR3 has 15 amino acids. Trimming took off 1 base at V and 1 base at J, with 10 bases between the two ends. CDR3 bases: TGTGCCAGCAGCTTAGTTTTGCGGACCCAAGAGACCCAGTACTTC. This gives the protein CASSLVLRTQETQYF. Full variable domain (outside the CDR3, taken from reference TRBV7-2 and TRBJ2-5): GAGVSQSPSNKVTEKGKDVELRCDPISGHTALYWYRQSLGQGLEFLIYFQGNSAPDKSGLPSDRFSAERTGGSVSTLTIQRTQQEDSAVYLCASSLVLRTQETQYFGPGTRLLVL.

This clonotype was seen only a few times. The V call is TRBV7-9, the J call TRBJ1-2; D gene uncertain. The CDR3 has 18 amino acids. The germline gives CDR1 SEHNR, CDR2 FQNEAQ (reference sequence). V dropped 6 bases and J dropped 8 bases, with 31 bases sitting between them. In DNA form, the CDR3 reads TGTGCCAGCAGGGCCGCAGACGCCCGTAAGCGTGGGTCTGGCGGCTACACCTTC. As protein: CASRAADARKRGSGGYTF.

Only a few counts were recorded for this clonotype. The rearrangement links TRBV27 to TRBJ2-7; 11 bases agree with TRBD1. The V gene's germline CDR1 is MNHEY and CDR2 SMNVEV (reference sequence). V dropped 5 bases and J dropped 2; count of bases not matched to a gene: 5. The CDR3 runs 15 residues. DNA of the CDR3: TGTGCCAGCAGTCCAAAGGGACAGGGGGCCTACGAGCAGTACTTC. Translated: CASSPKGQGAYEQYF.

Comments on this clonotype: This sequence may be a read error, since a much larger clone differs from it by one base. The V gene is TRBV6-2 or TRBV6-3, the J gene TRBJ2-3, with 13 bases lining up with TRBD2. The CDR3 has 17 residues. CDR1 and CDR2 from the germline V gene are MNHEY and SVGEGT. The CDR3 is CASSSTSGGAGTDMQYF. CDR3 DNA sequence: TGTGCCAGCAGCTCCACTAGCGGGGGGGCGGGGACAGATATGCAGTATTTT.

This sequence joins TRBV21-1 and TRBJ2-3; the table's D gene call, TRBD1, was not cross checked with the DNA. TRBV21-1 is described as a pseudogene. The CDR3 has 17 amino acids. CDR3 in DNA: TGTGCCAGCAGCATGGGACAGATTCTTCGAAGGTTGGATACGCAGTATTTT. Amino acid sequence: CASSMGQILRRLDTQYF.

V and J are TRBV7-2 and TRBJ2-7, with 13 bases identical to TRBD2. The J call is doubtful: the DNA matches TRBJ2-5 better. CDR1 and CDR2 from the germline V gene are SGHTA and FQGNSA. This CDR3 has 17 residues. CDR3 in DNA: TGTGCCAGCAGCGTGACTAGCGGGGGGTCCTACCGGGAGACCCAGTACTTC. Protein: CASSVTSGGSYRETQYF.

The chain recombines TRBV28 with TRBJ1-5; the match to TRBD1 covers 11 bases. CDR3 size: 15 residues. J lost 7 bases, V lost 4 bases, and 6 bases had no gene match. Germline CDR1 reads MDHEN; CDR2 reads SYDVKM. Written as DNA, the CDR3 is TGTGCCAGCAGTTGGACAGGGGGCCTGCGGCAGCCCCAGCATTTT. Protein product: CASSWTGGLRQPQHF. Based on the CDR3 plus reference TRBV28 and TRBJ1-5, the full variable domain is DVKVTQSSRYLVKRTGEKVFLECVQDMDHENMFWYRQDPGLGLRLIYFSYDVKMKEKGDIPEGYSVSREKKERFSLILESASTNQTSMYLCASSWTGGLRQPQHFGDGTRLSIL.

The chain recombines TRBV28 with TRBJ2-1; TRBD1 aligns across 10 bases. The germline CDR1 and CDR2 sequences are MDHEN and SYDVKM. V trimming: 11 bases; J trimming: 0 bases; junction bases outside the gene matches: 16. The CDR3 has 18 residues. The CDR3 nucleotides read TGTGCCCGCACCTTGGGACAGGGGTGGGGAAGCTCCTACAATGAGCAGTTCTTC. Translating it yields CARTLGQGWGSSYNEQFF.

This clonotype was counted only a few times. The chain joins TRBV28 to TRBJ2-1, with D maybe TRBD2 (6 bases). Germline CDR1 is MDHEN and CDR2 is SYDVKM. V was pared by 6 bases and J by 7 bases, with 19 bases between. The CDR3 spans 15 residues. CDR3 region: CASSTEHPGVNEQFF. Written as DNA, the CDR3 is TGTGCCAGCAGCACGGAACACCCGGGAGTTAATGAGCAGTTCTTC. The full variable domain, rest sourced from reference TRBV28 and TRBJ2-1, is DVKVTQSSRYLVKRTGEKVFLECVQDMDHENMFWYRQDPGLGLRLIYFSYDVKMKEKGDIPEGYSVSREKKERFSLILESASTNQTSMYLCASSTEHPGVNEQFFGPGTRLTVL.

V gene TRBV12-3 or TRBV12-4 combines with J gene TRBJ1-4, with D possibly matching TRBD1 (6 bases). The CDR3 extends over 16 amino acids. The V end was cut by 6 bases, the J end by 3 bases, with 17 bases between. The CDR3 DNA follows: TGTGCCAGCAGCCTAGGGGGGCAGACGTCTAATGAAAAACTGTTTTTT. Translation gives CASSLGGQTSNEKLFF.